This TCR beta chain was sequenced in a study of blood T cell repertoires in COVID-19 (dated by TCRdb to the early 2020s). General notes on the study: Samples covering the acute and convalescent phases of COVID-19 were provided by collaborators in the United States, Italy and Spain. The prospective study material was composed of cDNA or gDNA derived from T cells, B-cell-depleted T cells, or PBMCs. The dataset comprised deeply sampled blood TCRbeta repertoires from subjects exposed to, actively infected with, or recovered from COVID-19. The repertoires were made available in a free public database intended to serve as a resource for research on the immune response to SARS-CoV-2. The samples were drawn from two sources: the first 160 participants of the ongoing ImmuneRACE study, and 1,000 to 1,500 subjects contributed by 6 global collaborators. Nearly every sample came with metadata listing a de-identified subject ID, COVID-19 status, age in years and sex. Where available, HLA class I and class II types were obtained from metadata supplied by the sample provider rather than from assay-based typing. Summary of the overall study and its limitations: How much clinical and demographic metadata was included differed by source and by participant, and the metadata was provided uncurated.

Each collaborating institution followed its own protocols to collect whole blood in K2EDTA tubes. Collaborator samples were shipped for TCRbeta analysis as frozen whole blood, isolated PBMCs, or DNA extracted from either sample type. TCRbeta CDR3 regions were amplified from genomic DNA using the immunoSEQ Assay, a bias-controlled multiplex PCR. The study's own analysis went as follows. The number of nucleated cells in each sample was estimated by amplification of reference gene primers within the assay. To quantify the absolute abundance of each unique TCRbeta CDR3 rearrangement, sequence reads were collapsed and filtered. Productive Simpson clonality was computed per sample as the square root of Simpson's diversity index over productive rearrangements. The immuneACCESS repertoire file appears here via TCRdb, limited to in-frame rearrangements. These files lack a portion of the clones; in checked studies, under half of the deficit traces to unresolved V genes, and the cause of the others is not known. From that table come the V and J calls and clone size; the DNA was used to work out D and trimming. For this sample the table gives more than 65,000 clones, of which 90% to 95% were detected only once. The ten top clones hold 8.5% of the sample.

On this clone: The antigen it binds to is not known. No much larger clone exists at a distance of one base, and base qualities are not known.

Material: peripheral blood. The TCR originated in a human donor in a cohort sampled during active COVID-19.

The bases read TGTGCCAGCAGCTTAAGTACTTTTTTTGTCGACAGCCTCTCCTACGAGCAGTACTTC. Its protein is CASSLSTFFVDSLSYEQYF. The sequence is built from TRBV5-6 and TRBJ2-7, and possibly TRBD1, on 5 matching bases. There are 19 amino acids in the CDR3, from cysteine to phenylalanine inclusive. Just the 57-base CDR3 DNA is kept, in frame starting at base 1. The germline ends are 24 bases apart after V is trimmed by 2 bases and J by 0 bases. CDR1 SGHDT and CDR2 YYEEEE were looked up in the germline V gene.